This T cell receptor beta chain is from a study of CD8 T cells in ankylosing spondylitis. Unmatched junction bases numbered 8, after V lost 7 bases and J lost 1 base. This CDR3 spans 16 amino acids. Study-level findings and limits: Earlier authors reported some of these motif variants in reactive arthritis synovial fluid and blood. Seemingly characteristic of ankylosing spondylitis blood was a TCR beta motif consisting of about 8 highly homologous variants. Significantly higher representation of disease-linked clones was reported for matched ankylosing spondylitis synovial fluid.

As regards this clonotype: Its specificity is not known.

Libraries of TCR beta came from quantitative 5'-RACE with molecular barcodes. TCRdb reanalysed the 5' RACE reads using MiXCR and keeps one entry per CDR3 protein. The sample has about 340,000 distinct CDR3 sequences, roughly 14% seen once. The J gene is TRBJ2-3, the V gene TRBV12-3 or TRBV12-4, with 10 bases that match TRBD2. Sequenced input: blood, either unsorted or a sorted T cell fraction (not recorded which). The sequence was collected from a male donor with ankylosing spondylitis or in good health (not recorded which). This CDR3 reads CASTRSGGLRTDTQYF. The CDR3 DNA reads TGTGCCAGCACCCGTAGCGGGGGGCTTCGCACAGATACGCAGTATTTT.